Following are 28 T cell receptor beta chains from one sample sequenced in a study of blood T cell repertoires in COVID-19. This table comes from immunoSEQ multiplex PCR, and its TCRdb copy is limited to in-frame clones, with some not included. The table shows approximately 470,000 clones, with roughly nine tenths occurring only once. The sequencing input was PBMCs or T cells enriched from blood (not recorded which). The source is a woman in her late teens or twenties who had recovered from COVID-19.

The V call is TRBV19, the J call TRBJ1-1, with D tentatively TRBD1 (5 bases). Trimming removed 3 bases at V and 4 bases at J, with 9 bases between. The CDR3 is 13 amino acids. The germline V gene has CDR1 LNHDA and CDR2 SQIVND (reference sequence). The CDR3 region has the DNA TGTGCCAGTAGTATTGGAGGGGTCACTGAAGCTTTCTTT. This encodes CASSIGGVTEAFF.

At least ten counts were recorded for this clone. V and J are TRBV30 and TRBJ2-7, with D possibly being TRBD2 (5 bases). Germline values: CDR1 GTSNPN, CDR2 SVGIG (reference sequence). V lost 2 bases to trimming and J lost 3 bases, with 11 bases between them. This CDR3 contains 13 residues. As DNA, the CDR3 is TGTGCCTGGAGTAAGGAGGTCCTCTACGAGCAGTACTTC. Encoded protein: CAWSKEVLYEQYF.

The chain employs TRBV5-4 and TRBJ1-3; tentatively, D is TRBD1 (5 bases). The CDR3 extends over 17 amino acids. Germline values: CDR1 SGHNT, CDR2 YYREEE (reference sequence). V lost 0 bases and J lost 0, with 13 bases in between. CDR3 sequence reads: CASSLGTGVFSGNTIYF. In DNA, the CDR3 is TGTGCCAGCAGCTTGGGAACAGGCGTTTTCTCTGGAAACACCATATATTTT.

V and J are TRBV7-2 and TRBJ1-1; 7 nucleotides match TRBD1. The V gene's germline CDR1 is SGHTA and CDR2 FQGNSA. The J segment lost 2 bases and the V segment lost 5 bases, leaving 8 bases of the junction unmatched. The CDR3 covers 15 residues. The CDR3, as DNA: TGTGCCAGCAGCCCCGGGGGACAGCGCAACACTGAAGCTTTCTTT. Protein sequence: CASSPGGQRNTEAFF.

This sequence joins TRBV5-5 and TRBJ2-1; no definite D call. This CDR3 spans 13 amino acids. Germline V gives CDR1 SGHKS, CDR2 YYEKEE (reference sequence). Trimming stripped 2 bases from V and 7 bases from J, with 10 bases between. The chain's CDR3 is CASSFTVLNEQFF. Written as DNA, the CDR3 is TGTGCCAGCAGCTTCACGGTCTTAAATGAGCAGTTCTTC.

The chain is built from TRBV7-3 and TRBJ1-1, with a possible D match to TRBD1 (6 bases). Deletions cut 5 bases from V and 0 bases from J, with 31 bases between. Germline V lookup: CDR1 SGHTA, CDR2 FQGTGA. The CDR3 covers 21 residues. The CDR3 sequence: CASSHQPSGDPTFAVNTEAFF. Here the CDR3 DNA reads TGTGCCAGCAGCCACCAACCTTCAGGGGATCCCACCTTCGCAGTGAACACTGAAGCTTTCTTT. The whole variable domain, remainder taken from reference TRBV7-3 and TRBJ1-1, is GAGVSQTPSNKVTEKGKYVELRCDPISGHTALYWYRQSLGQGPEFLIYFQGTGAADDSGLPNDRFFAVRPEGSVSTLKIQRTERGDSAVYLCASSHQPSGDPTFAVNTEAFFGQGTRLTVV.

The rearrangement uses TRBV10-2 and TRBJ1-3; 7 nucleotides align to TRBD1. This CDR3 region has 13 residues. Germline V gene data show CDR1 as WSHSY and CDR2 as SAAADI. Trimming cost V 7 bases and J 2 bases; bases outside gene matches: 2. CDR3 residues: CASTGTAGNTIYF. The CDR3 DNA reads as TGCGCCAGCACTGGGACAGCTGGAAACACCATATATTTT.

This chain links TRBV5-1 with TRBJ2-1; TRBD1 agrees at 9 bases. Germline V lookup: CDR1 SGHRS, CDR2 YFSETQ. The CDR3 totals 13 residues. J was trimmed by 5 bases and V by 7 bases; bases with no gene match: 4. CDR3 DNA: TGCGCCAGCCGGACAGGGGATAACAATGAGCAGTTCTTC. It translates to CASRTGDNNEQFF.

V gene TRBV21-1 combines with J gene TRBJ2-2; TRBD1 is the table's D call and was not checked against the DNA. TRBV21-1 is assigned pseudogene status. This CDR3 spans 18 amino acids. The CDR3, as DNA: TGTGCCAGCAGCAAAGCGCTCAGGGCAGGACCGAACACCGGGGAGCTGTTTTTT. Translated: CASSKALRAGPNTGELFF.

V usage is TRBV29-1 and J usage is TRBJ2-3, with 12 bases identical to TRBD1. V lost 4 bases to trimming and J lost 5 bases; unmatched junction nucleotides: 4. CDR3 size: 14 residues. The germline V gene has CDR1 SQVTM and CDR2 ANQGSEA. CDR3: CSVGGQGAGDTQYF. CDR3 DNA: TGCAGCGTTGGGGGACAGGGGGCGGGAGATACGCAGTATTTT.

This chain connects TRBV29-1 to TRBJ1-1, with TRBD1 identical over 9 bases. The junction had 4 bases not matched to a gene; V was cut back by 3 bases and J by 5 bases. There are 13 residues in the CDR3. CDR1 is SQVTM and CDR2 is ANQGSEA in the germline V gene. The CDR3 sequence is CSVEGQGRTEAFF. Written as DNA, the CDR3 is TGCAGCGTTGAGGGACAGGGACGGACTGAAGCTTTCTTT.

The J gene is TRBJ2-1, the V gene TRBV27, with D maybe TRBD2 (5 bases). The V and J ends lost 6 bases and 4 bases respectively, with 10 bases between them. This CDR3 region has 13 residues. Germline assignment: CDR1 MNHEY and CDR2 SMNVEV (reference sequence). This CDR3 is CASSFRGYNEQFF. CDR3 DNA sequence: TGTGCCAGCAGCTTCCGGGGTTACAATGAGCAGTTCTTC.

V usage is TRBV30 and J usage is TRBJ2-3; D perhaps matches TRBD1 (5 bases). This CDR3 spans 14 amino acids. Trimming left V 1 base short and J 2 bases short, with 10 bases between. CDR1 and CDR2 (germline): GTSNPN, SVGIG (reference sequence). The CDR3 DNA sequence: TGTGCCTGGAGTGAAGGGGATGCCACAGATACGCAGTATTTT. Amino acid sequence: CAWSEGDATDTQYF.

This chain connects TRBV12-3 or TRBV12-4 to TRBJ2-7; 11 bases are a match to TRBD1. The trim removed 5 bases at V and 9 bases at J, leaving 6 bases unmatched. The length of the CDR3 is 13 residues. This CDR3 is CASSPGQGGGQYF. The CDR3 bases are TGTGCCAGCAGTCCGGGACAGGGGGGAGGGCAGTACTTC.

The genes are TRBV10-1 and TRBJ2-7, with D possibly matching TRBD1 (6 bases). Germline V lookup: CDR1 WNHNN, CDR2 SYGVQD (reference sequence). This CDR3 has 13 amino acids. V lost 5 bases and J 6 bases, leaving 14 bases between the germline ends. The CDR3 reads CASSTWDTREQYF. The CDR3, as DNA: TGCGCCAGCAGTACGTGGGACACCCGCGAGCAGTACTTC.

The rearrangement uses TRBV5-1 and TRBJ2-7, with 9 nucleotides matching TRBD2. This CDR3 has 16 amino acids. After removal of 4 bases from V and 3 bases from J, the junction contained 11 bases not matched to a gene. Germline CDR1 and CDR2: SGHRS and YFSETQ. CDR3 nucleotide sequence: TGCGCCAGCAGCCGGAGCGGGGGGCCAGGGATCTACGAGCAGTACTTC. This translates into CASSRSGGPGIYEQYF.

CDR3 amino acids: CASSLVVEDGELFF. CDR3 DNA sequence: TGCGCCAGCAGCTTGGTGGTAGAGGACGGGGAGCTGTTTTTT. This rearrangement joins TRBV5-1 to TRBJ2-2; the D is unclear. Germline CDR1 SGHRS, CDR2 YFSETQ. This CDR3 has 14 amino acids. Trimming shortened V by 0 bases and J by 7 bases, and 10 bases separated the two germline ends.

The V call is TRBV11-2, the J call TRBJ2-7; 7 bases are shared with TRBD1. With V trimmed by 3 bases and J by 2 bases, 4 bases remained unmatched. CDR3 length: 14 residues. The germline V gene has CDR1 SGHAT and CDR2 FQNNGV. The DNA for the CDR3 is TGTGCCAGCAGCTTGGGGGACAGAGCCTACGAGCAGTACTTC. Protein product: CASSLGDRAYEQYF.

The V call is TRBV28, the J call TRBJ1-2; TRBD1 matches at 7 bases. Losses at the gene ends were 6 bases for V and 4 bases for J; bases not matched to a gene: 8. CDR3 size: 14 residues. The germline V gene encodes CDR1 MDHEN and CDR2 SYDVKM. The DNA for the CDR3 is TGTGCCAGCAGACCTTCGGACAGGAGCTATGGCTACACCTTC. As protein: CASRPSDRSYGYTF.

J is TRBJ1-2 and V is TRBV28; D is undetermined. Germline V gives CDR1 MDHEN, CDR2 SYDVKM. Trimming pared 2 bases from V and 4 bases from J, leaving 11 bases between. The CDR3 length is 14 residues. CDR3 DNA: TGTGCCAGCAGTTTAGCGCGGGAAAGCTATGGCTACACCTTC. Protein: CASSLARESYGYTF.

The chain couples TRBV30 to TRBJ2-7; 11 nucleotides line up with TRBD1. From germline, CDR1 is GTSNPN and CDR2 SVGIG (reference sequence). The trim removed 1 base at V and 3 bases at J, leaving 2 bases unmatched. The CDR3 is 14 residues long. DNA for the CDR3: TGTGCCTGGAGTGCCGGGACAGGGGGCTACGAGCAGTACTTC. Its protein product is CAWSAGTGGYEQYF.

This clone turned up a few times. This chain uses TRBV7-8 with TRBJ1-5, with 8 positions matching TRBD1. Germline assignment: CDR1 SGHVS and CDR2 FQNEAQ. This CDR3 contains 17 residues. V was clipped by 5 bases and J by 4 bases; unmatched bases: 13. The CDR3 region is CASSPESGQGFNQPQHF. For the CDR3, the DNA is TGTGCCAGCAGCCCGGAGTCAGGACAGGGATTTAATCAGCCCCAGCATTTT. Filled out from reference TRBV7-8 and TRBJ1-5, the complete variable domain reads GAGVSQSPRYKVAKRGQDVALRCDPISGHVSLFWYQQALGQGPEFLTYFQNEAQLDKSGLPSDRFFAERPEGSVSTLKIQRTQQEDSAVYLCASSPESGQGFNQPQHFGDGTRLSIL.

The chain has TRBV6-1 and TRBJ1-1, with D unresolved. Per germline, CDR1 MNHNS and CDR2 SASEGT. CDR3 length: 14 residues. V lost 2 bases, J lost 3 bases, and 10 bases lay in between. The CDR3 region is CASSENSPYTEAFF. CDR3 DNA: TGTGCCAGCAGTGAAAATAGCCCTTACACTGAAGCTTTCTTT.

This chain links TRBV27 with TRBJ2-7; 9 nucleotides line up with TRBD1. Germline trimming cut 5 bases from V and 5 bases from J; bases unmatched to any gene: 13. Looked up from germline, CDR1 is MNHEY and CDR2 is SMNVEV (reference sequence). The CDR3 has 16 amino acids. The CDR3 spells CASSARTGGWGHEQYF. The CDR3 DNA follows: TGTGCCAGCAGTGCGAGAACAGGGGGCTGGGGACACGAGCAGTACTTC.

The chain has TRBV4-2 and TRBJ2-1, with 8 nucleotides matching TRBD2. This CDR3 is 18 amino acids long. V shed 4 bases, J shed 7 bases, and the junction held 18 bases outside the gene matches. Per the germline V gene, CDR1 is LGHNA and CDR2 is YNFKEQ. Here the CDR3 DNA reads TGTGCCAGCAGCCTTCAACCGGGGGGTAGCGGGGTTCTGAATGAGCAGTTCTTC. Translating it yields CASSLQPGGSGVLNEQFF.

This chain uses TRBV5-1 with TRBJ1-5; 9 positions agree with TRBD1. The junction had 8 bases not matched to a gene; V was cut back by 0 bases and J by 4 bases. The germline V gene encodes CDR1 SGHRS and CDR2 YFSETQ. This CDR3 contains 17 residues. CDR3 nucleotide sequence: TGCGCCAGCAGCTTGGGACAGGGGGAATCTAAAAATCAGCCCCAGCATTTT. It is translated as CASSLGQGESKNQPQHF.

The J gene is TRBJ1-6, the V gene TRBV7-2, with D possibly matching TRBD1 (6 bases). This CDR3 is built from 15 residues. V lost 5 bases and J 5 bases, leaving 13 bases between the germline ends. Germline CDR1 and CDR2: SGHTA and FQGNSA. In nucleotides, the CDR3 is TGTGCCAGCAGCCCCGGACAGCCCAATAATTCACCCCTCCACTTT. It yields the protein CASSPGQPNNSPLHF.

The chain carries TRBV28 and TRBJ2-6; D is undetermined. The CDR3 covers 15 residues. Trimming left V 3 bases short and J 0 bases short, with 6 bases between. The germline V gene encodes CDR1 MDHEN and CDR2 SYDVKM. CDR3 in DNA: TGTGCCAGCAGTTTTCAGGACTCTGGGGCCAACGTCCTGACTTTC. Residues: CASSFQDSGANVLTF. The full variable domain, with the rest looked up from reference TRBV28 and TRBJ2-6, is DVKVTQSSRYLVKRTGEKVFLECVQDMDHENMFWYRQDPGLGLRLIYFSYDVKMKEKGDIPEGYSVSREKKERFSLILESASTNQTSMYLCASSFQDSGANVLTFGAGSRLTVL.